The T cell receptor (beta chain) under discussion was sequenced for a study of blood T cell repertoires in COVID-19. Some clones are missing from TCRdb's copy, which holds only in-frame ones; the method was immunoSEQ multiplex PCR. The sample lists approximately 140,000 clones; 84% were seen once. CDR3 size: 14 residues. Germline V gene sequence: CDR1 SGHRS, CDR2 YFSETQ. V was pared by 2 bases and J by 7 bases, with 4 bases of the junction left unmatched. This sequence originates from a young man with COVID-19, enrolled during active disease. The chain recombines TRBV5-1 with TRBJ2-2; 8 nucleotides align to TRBD2. The material sequenced was peripheral blood. CDR3: CASSFSGSDGELFF. CDR3 DNA: TGCGCCAGCAGCTTCAGCGGGAGTGACGGGGAGCTGTTTTTT. The full variable domain, rest sourced from reference TRBV5-1 and TRBJ2-2, is KAGVTQTPRYLIKTRGQQVTLSCSPISGHRSVSWYQQTPGQGLQFLFEYFSETQRNKGNFPGRFSGRQFSNSRSEMNVSTLELGDSALYLCASSFSGSDGELFFGEGSRLTVL.